The TCR beta chain under discussion was sequenced for a study of T cells after yellow fever vaccination. V dropped 0 bases and J dropped 5 bases, with 19 bases sitting between them. The germline CDR1 and CDR2 sequences are SGHTA and FQGNSA. There are 17 residues in the CDR3. This clonotype was recorded at least ten times. TCRdb re-analysed the 5' RACE reads in MiXCR, keeping a single row per CDR3 protein. The sample has about 160,000 distinct CDR3 sequences; 6% to 7.5% are singletons. This receptor was identified in a man younger than 35 who received the YFV17D yellow fever vaccine. Sample: CD4+ T cells sorted from PBMCs, taken 5 days after the first yellow fever vaccination. This chain connects TRBV7-2 to TRBJ1-2; weak D call: TRBD1 (6 bases). CDR3 loop: CASSLALSGGPNYGYTF. CDR3 coding DNA: TGTGCCAGCAGCTTAGCGCTAAGTGGGGGCCCCAATTATGGCTACACCTTC.